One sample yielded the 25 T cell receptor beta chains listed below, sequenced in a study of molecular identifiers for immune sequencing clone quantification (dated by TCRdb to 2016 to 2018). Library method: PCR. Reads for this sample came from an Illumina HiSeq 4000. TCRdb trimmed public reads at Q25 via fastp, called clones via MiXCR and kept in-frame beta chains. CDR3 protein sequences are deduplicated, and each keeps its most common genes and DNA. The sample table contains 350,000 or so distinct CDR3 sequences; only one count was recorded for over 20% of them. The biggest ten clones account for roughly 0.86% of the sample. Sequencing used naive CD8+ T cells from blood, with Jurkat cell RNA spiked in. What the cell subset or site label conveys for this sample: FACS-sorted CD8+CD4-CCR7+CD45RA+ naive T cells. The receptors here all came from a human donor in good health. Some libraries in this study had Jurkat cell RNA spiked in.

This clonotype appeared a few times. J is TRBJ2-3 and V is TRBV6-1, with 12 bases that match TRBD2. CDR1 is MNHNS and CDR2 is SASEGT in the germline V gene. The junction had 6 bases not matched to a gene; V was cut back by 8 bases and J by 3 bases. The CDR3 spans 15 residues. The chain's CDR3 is CASFFLAGGTDTQYF. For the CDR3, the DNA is TGTGCCAGCTTTTTCCTAGCGGGAGGGACAGATACGCAGTATTTT.

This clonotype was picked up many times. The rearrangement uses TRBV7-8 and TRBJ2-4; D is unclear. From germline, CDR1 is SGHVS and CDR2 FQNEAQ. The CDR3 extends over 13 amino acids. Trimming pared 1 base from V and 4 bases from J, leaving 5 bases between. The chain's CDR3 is CASSLDGKNIQYF. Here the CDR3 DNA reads TGTGCCAGCAGCTTAGATGGGAAAAACATTCAGTACTTC.

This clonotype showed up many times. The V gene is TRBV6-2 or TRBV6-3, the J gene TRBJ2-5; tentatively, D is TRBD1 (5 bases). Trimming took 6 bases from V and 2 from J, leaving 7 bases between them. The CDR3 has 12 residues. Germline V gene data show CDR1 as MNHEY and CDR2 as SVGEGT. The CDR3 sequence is CASRTEQETQYF. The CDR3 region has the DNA TGTGCCAGCAGGACAGAACAAGAGACCCAGTACTTC.

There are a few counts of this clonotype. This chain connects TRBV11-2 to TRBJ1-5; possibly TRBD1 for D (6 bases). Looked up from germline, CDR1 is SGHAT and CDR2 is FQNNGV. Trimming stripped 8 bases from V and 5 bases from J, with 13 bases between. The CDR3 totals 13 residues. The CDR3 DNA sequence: TGTGCCAGCGGTCCAGGGGTTTATCAGCCCCAGCATTTT. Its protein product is CASGPGVYQPQHF. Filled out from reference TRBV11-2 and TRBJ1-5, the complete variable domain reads EAGVAQSPRYKIIEKRQSVAFWCNPISGHATLYWYQQILGQGPKLLIQFQNNGVVDDSQLPKDRFSAERLKGVDSTLKIQPAKLEDSAVYLCASGPGVYQPQHFGDGTRLSIL.

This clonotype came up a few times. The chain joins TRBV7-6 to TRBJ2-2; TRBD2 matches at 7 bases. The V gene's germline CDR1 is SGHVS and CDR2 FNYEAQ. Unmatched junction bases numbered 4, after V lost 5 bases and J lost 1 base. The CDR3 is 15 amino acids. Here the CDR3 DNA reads TGTGCCAGCAGCCCGGCTAGCGGGAACACCGGGGAGCTGTTTTTT. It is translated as CASSPASGNTGELFF. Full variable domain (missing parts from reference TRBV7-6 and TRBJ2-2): GAGVSQSPRYKVTKRGQDVALRCDPISGHVSLYWYRQALGQGPEFLTYFNYEAQQDKSGLPNDRFSAERPEGSISTLTIQRTEQRDSAMYRCASSPASGNTGELFFGEGSRLTVL.

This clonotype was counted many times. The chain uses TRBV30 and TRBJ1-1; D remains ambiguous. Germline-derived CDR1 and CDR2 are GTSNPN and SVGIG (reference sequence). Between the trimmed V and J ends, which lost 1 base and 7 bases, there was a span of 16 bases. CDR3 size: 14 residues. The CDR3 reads CAWSAHSDAGEAFF. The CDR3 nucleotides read TGTGCCTGGAGTGCCCACAGCGATGCCGGTGAAGCTTTCTTT. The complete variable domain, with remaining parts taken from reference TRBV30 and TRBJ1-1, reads SQTIHQWPATLVQPVGSPLSLECTVEGTSNPNLYWYRQAAGRGLQLLFYSVGIGQISSEVPQNLSASRPQDRQFILSSKKLLLSDSGFYLCAWSAHSDAGEAFFGQGTRLTVV.

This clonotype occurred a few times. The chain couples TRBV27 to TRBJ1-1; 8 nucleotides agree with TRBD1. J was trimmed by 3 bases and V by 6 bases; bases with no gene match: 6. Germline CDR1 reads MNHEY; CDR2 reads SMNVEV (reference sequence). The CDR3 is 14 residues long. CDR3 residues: CASRPTGVDTEAFF. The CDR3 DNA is TGTGCCAGCAGGCCGACAGGGGTAGACACTGAAGCTTTCTTT.

The CDR3 loop reads CASNLGTGGGSDTQYF. CDR3 DNA sequence: TGTGCCAGCAACCTAGGGACAGGGGGCGGTTCAGATACGCAGTATTTT. The chain recombines TRBV11-2 with TRBJ2-3, with 12 bases that match TRBD1. Germline CDR1 reads SGHAT; CDR2 reads FQNNGV. After removal of 7 bases from V and 4 bases from J, the junction contained 9 bases not matched to a gene. The CDR3 loop spans 16 amino acids.

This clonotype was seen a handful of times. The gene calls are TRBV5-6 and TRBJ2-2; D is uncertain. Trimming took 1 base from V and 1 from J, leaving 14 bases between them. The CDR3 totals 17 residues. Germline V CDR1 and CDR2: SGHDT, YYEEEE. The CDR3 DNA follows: TGTGCCAGCAGCTTGCAACTTCGGCTAGTGAACACCGGGGAGCTGTTTTTT. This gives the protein CASSLQLRLVNTGELFF.

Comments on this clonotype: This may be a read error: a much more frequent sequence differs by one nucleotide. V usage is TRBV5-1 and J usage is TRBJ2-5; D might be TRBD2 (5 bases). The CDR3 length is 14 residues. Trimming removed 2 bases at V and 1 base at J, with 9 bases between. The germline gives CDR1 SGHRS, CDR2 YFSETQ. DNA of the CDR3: TGCGCCAGCAGCTTTCGGACTGGCCAAGAGACCCAGTACTTC. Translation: CASSFRTGQETQYF.

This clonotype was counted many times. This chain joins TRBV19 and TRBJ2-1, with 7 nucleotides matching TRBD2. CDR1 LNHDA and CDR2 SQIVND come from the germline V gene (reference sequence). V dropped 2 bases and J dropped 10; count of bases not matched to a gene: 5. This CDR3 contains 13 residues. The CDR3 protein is CASSIIAGDEQFF. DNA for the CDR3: TGTGCCAGTAGTATAATCGCGGGAGACGAGCAGTTCTTC.

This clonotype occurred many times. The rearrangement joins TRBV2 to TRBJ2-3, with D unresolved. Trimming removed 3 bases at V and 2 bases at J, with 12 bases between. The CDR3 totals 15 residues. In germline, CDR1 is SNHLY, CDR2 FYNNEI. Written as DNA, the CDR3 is TGTGCCAGCAGTGACCGGATTCCGGCCACAGATACGCAGTATTTT. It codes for CASSDRIPATDTQYF.

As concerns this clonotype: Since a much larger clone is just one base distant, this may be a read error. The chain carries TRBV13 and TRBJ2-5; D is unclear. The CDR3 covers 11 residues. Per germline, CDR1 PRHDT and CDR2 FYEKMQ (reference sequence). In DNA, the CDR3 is TGTGCCAGCCAACTCCAAGGGACCCAGTACTTC. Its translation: CASQLQGTQYF.

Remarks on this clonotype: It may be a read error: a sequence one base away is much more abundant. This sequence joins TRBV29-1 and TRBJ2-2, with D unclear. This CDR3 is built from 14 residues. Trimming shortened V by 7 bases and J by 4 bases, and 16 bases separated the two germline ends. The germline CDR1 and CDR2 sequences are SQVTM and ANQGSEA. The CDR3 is CSAEGGYRTGELFF. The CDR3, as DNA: TGCAGCGCCGAAGGTGGCTATCGCACCGGGGAGCTGTTTTTT.

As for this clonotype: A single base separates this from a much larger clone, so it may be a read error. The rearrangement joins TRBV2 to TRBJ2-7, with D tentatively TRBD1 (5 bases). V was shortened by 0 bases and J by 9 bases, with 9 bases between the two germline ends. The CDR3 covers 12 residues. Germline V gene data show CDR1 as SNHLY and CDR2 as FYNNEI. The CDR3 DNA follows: TGTGCCAGCAGTGAAGCAGGGGTCGCGCAGTACTTC. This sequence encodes CASSEAGVAQYF.

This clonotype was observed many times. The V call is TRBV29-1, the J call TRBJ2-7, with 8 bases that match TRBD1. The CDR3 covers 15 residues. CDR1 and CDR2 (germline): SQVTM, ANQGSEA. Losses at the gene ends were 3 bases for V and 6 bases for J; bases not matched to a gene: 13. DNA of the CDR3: TGCAGCGTTGACTGGGGGACAGGCGCCTTGCGCGAGCAGTACTTC. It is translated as CSVDWGTGALREQYF.

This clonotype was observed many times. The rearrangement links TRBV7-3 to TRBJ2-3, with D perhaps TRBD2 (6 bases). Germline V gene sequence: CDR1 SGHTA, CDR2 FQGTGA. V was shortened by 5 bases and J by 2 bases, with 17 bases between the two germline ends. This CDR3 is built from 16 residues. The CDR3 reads CASSAGTSDLTDTQYF. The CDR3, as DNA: TGTGCCAGCAGCGCAGGGACTTCCGACCTCACAGATACGCAGTATTTT.

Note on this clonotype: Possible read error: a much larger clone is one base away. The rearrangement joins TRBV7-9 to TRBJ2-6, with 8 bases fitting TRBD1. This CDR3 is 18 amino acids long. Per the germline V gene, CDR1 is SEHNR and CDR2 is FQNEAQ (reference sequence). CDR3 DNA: TGTGCCAGCAGCTTACCGGGACAGGTCCTCTCTGGGGCCAACGTCCTGGCTTTC. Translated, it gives CASSLPGQVLSGANVLAF.

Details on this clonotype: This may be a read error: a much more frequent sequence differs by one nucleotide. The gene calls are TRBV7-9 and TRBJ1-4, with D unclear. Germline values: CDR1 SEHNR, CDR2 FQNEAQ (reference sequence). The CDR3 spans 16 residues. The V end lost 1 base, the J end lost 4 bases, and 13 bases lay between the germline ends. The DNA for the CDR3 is TGTGCCAGCAGCTTAGGTCGACAAGAGAATAATGAAAAACTGTTTTTT. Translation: CASSLGRQENNEKLFF.

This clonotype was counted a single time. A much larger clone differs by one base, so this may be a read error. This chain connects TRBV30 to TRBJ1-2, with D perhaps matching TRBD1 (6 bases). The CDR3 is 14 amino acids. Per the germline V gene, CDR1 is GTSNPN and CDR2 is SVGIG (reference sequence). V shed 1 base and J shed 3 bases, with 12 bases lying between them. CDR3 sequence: CAWSAWGPHYGYTF. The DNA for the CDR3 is TGTGCCTGGAGTGCTTGGGGGCCCCACTATGGCTACACCTTC.

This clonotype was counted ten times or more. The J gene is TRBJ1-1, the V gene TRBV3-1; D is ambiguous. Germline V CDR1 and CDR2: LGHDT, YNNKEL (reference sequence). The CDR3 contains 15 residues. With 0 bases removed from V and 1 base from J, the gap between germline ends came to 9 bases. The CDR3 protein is CASSQDMSTNTEAFF. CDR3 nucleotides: TGTGCCAGCAGCCAAGATATGAGTACGAACACTGAAGCTTTCTTT.

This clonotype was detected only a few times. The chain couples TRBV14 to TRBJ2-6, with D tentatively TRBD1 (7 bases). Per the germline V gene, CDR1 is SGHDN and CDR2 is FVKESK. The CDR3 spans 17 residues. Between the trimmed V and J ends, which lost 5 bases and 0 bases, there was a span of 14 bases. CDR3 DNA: TGTGCCAGCAGCGCGGGACAGCTTGTCTCTGGGGCCAACGTCCTGACTTTC. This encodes CASSAGQLVSGANVLTF.

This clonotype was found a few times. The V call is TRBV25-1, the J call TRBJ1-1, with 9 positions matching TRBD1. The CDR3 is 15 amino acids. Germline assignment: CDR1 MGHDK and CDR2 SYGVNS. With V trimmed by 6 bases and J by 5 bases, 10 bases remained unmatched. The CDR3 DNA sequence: TGTGCCAGCAGCAAAACACAGGGGGCGTATACTGAAGCTTTCTTT. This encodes CASSKTQGAYTEAFF.

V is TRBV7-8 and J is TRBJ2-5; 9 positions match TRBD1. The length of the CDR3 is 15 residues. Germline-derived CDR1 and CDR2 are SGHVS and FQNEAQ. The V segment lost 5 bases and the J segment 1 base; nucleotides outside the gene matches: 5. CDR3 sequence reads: CASSPGDRVQETQYF. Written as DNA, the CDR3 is TGTGCCAGCAGCCCGGGGGACAGGGTCCAAGAGACCCAGTACTTC. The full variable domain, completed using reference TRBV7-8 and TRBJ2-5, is GAGVSQSPRYKVAKRGQDVALRCDPISGHVSLFWYQQALGQGPEFLTYFQNEAQLDKSGLPSDRFFAERPEGSVSTLKIQRTQQEDSAVYLCASSPGDRVQETQYFGPGTRLLVL.

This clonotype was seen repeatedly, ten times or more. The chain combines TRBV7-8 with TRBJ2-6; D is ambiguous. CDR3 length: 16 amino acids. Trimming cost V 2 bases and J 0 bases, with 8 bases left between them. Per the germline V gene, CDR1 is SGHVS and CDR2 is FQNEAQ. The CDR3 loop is CASSLHPSSGANVLTF. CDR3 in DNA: TGTGCCAGCAGCTTACACCCGAGCTCTGGGGCCAACGTCCTGACTTTC.